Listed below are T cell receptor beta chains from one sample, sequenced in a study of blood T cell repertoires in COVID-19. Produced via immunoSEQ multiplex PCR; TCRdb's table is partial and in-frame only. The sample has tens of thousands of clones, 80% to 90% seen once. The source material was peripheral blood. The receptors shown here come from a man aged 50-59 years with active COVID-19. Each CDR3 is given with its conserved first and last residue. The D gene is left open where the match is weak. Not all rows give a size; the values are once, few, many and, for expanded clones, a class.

CDR3 DNA: TGTGCCAGCAGCCTAGACAGCTCTGGGGCCAACGTCCTGACTTTC
CDR3 protein: CASSLDSSGANVLTF
D gene: NA
V gene: TRBV2
clone size: NA
J gene: TRBJ2-6

CDR3 DNA: TGCGCCAGCAGCTTGGGTCCATCCCCCTACAATGAGCAGTTCTTC
CDR3 protein: CASSLGPSPYNEQFF
D gene: NA
V gene: TRBV5-1
clone size: NA
J gene: TRBJ2-1

CDR3 DNA: TGTGCCAGCAGCTCGACAGTCAAGGGGTTCGAGCAGTACTTC
CDR3 protein: CASSSTVKGFEQYF
D gene: NA
V gene: TRBV11-2
clone size: once
J gene: TRBJ2-7

CDR3 DNA: TGTGCCAGCAGTCCCCGAGTGGTACCTACTACCTACAATGAGCAGTTCTTC
CDR3 protein: CASSPRVVPTTYNEQFF
D gene: NA
V gene: TRBV27
clone size: NA
J gene: TRBJ2-1

CDR3 DNA: TGTGCCAGCAAGCAGGGCCGGGCAAACTCCCGGGAGCTGTTTTTT
CDR3 protein: CASKQGRANSRELFF
D gene: NA
V gene: TRBV2
clone size: NA
J gene: TRBJ2-2

CDR3 DNA: TGTGCCATCGGCGGCGGGGGGGGGAGTACAGATACGCAGTATTTT
CDR3 protein: CAIGGGGGSTDTQYF
D gene: TRBD2
V gene: TRBV10-3
clone size: few
J gene: TRBJ2-3

CDR3 DNA: TGTGCCAGCAGTGAGTTTGACGGGCCGGGGGAGCAGTACTTC
CDR3 protein: CASSEFDGPGEQYF
D gene: NA
V gene: TRBV2
clone size: once
J gene: TRBJ2-7

CDR3 DNA: TGTGCCAGCAGCGACCAACAGGATTTCTTTGACTATGGCTACACCTTC
CDR3 protein: CASSDQQDFFDYGYTF
D gene: NA
V gene: TRBV5-8
clone size: NA
J gene: TRBJ1-2

CDR3 DNA: TGTGCCTGGAGTCAGGTCACAGATACGCAGTATTTT
CDR3 protein: CAWSQVTDTQYF
D gene: NA
V gene: TRBV30
clone size: NA
J gene: TRBJ2-3

CDR3 DNA: TGTGCCAGCTACCCCCGGGACAAAACGAACACCGGGGAGCTGTTTTTT
CDR3 protein: CASYPRDKTNTGELFF
D gene: NA
V gene: TRBV9
clone size: NA
J gene: TRBJ2-2

CDR3 DNA: TGTGCCAGCAGTGACAGGGCGGGAGCCTACAATGAGCAGTTCTTC
CDR3 protein: CASSDRAGAYNEQFF
D gene: TRBD2
V gene: TRBV6-4
clone size: NA
J gene: TRBJ2-1

CDR3 DNA: TGTGCCAGCAGCGCCGGGACTAGCGTGGGTGAGCAGTTCTTC
CDR3 protein: CASSAGTSVGEQFF
D gene: TRBD2
V gene: TRBV9
clone size: once
J gene: TRBJ2-1

CDR3 DNA: TGTGCCATCAGTCAGAGGGAGAACACCGGGGAGCTGTTTTTT
CDR3 protein: CAISQRENTGELFF
D gene: NA
V gene: TRBV10-3
clone size: NA
J gene: TRBJ2-2

CDR3 DNA: TGCGCCAGCAGCCCTCTAGCGGGGGATGGGGAGACCCAGTACTTC
CDR3 protein: CASSPLAGDGETQYF
D gene: TRBD2
V gene: TRBV5-1
clone size: NA
J gene: TRBJ2-5

CDR3 DNA: TGTGCCAGCAGCTCCCTGGGGGGATATGGCTACACCTTC
CDR3 protein: CASSSLGGYGYTF
D gene: NA
V gene: TRBV7-2
clone size: NA
J gene: TRBJ1-2

CDR3 DNA: TGTGCCAGCAGTTTGTCCATAGCGGGGGAATACACAGATACGCAGTATTTT
CDR3 protein: CASSLSIAGEYTDTQYF
D gene: TRBD2
V gene: TRBV6-2/TRBV6-3
clone size: NA
J gene: TRBJ2-3